The 23 T cell receptor beta chains below come from one sample, sequenced in a study of T cells in Graves' hyperthyroidism and ophthalmopathy. Amplification yielded TCR beta CDR3 regions, with RNA transcripts as the source. HTBI primers drove first-round RT-PCR of the TCR CDR3. TCRdb re-called the multiplex PCR reads with MiXCR, one entry per CDR3 protein. Of hundreds of thousands of distinct CDR3 sequences listed, over 35% are singletons. The sample taken for sequencing was blood. All receptors derive from a man aged 18 to 30 with Graves' hyperthyroidism.

Remarks on this clonotype: A clone one base away is much larger, so this may be a read error. This chain joins TRBV9 and TRBJ2-5; D is unclear. V was pared by 3 bases and J by 1 base, with 4 bases between. The germline CDR1 and CDR2 sequences are SGDLS and YYNGEE. The CDR3 length is 12 residues. This CDR3 is CASSAPQETQYF. In DNA, the CDR3 is TGTGCCAGCAGCGCGCCCCAAGAGACCCAGTACTTC.

This chain joins TRBV7-1 and TRBJ1-4, with D perhaps matching TRBD1 (6 bases). TRBV7-1 belongs to the ORF category, with a function that is uncertain. V was trimmed by 3 bases and J by 7 bases, leaving 12 bases between them. The CDR3 contains 14 residues. CDR3 region: CASSSWGQSEKLFF. The CDR3 coding sequence is TGTGCCAGCAGCTCCTGGGGGCAGAGTGAAAAACTGTTTTTT.

This clonotype has just a few counts. This sequence joins TRBV2 and TRBJ1-3; D is undetermined. V gave up 6 bases and J gave up 4 bases, with 10 bases separating them. The CDR3 loop spans 13 amino acids. Germline V gene sequence: CDR1 SNHLY, CDR2 FYNNEI. CDR3 DNA sequence: TGTGCCAGCAGGGGAGGGTACGGAAACACCATATATTTT. This codes for CASRGGYGNTIYF.

The table lists this clonotype with many counts. The J gene is TRBJ2-2, the V gene TRBV2; unclear D gene. V lost 6 bases and J lost 7, with 9 bases in between. Germline CDR1 and CDR2: SNHLY and FYNNEI. The CDR3 is 12 amino acids. CDR3 region: CASRAPSGELFF. Written as DNA, the CDR3 is TGTGCCAGCAGGGCTCCGAGCGGGGAGCTGTTTTTT.

The rearrangement links TRBV29-1 to TRBJ2-6; D not certain. V was trimmed by 2 bases and J by 6 bases, leaving 8 bases between them. The germline V gene has CDR1 SQVTM and CDR2 ANQGSEA. The length of the CDR3 is 13 residues. CDR3 loop: CSVELAEANVLTF. In DNA, the CDR3 is TGCAGCGTTGAATTGGCGGAGGCCAACGTCCTGACTTTC.

This clonotype was counted between two and nine times. Relative to the germline gene, one junction end is altered; a read error may explain this. Here the CDR3 reads CASSSNVAGVDEQYF. In DNA, the CDR3 is TGTGCTAGCAGCTCGAATGTAGCGGGAGTTGACGAGCAGTACTTC. This chain uses TRBV7-6 with TRBJ2-7, with 9 bases lining up with TRBD2. CDR1 SGHVS and CDR2 FNYEAQ come from the germline V gene. This CDR3 region has 15 residues.

The V gene is TRBV5-1, the J gene TRBJ1-4; D remains unclear. The V gene lost 4 bases and the J gene lost 8 bases, with 9 bases spanning the gap. The CDR3 runs 12 residues. The germline V gene has CDR1 SGHRS and CDR2 YFSETQ. CDR3 nucleotides: TGCGCCAGCAGCCTAAACGGGGAAAAACTGTTTTTT. This sequence encodes CASSLNGEKLFF.

The J gene is TRBJ1-1, the V gene TRBV12-3 or TRBV12-4; D ambiguous. Trimming stripped 5 bases from V and 1 base from J, with 8 bases between. The CDR3 totals 13 residues. In nucleotides, the CDR3 is TGTGCCAGCAGTCGCCACCGGAACACTGAAGCTTTCTTT. Protein product: CASSRHRNTEAFF.

This clonotype has ten or more counts. The chain combines TRBV19 with TRBJ1-5; D uncertain. The germline V gene has CDR1 LNHDA and CDR2 SQIVND (reference sequence). V lost 0 bases, J lost 5 bases, and 11 bases lay in between. The CDR3 covers 15 residues. The CDR3, as DNA: TGTGCCAGTAGTATAGACGCAGAAGGCCATCAGCCCCAGCATTTT. Protein sequence: CASSIDAEGHQPQHF.

This clonotype was seen once. The rearrangement joins TRBV11-2 to TRBJ2-5, with 10 bases matching TRBD1. From germline, CDR1 is SGHAT and CDR2 FQNNGV. CDR3 length: 15 residues. Unmatched junction bases numbered 6, after V lost 2 bases and J lost 6 bases. This CDR3 is CASSLKGQGTQTQYF. For the CDR3, the DNA is TGTGCCAGCAGCTTAAAGGGACAGGGGACGCAGACCCAGTACTTC.

In its sample, this clonotype was seen many times. The V call is TRBV12-3 or TRBV12-4, the J call TRBJ1-1; no reliable D call. The CDR3 runs 12 residues. With 7 bases removed from V and 7 bases from J, the gap between germline ends came to 13 bases. The chain's CDR3 is CASNLKPLEAFF. The CDR3 DNA reads as TGTGCCAGCAACCTCAAGCCGCTTGAAGCTTTCTTT.

This clonotype showed up just a few times. V gene TRBV20-1 combines with J gene TRBJ1-2; the D gene is possibly TRBD1 (6 bases). CDR1 and CDR2 from the germline V gene are DFQATT and SNEGSKA (reference sequence). V lost 6 bases and J 4 bases, leaving 15 bases between the germline ends. The CDR3 is 13 amino acids. CDR3 amino acids: CSARGKGIYGYTF. CDR3 sequence (DNA): TGCAGTGCCAGGGGTAAAGGCATCTATGGCTACACCTTC.

The V and J genes are TRBV7-9 and TRBJ2-5, with 9 bases aligning to TRBD2. The trim removed 7 bases at V and 0 bases at J, leaving 3 bases unmatched. CDR1 is SEHNR and CDR2 is FQNEAQ in the germline V gene (reference sequence). CDR3 length: 14 residues. The CDR3 nucleotides read TGTGCCAGCACCGCGGGGGGGAACCAAGAGACCCAGTACTTC. It translates to CASTAGGNQETQYF.

The chain carries TRBV13 and TRBJ1-5; D is possibly TRBD1 (5 bases). The V gene lost 0 bases and the J gene lost 6 bases, with 12 bases spanning the gap. The CDR3 extends over 15 amino acids. The germline CDR1 and CDR2 sequences are PRHDT and FYEKMQ (reference sequence). This CDR3 is CASSLGPLGGQPQHF. In DNA, the CDR3 is TGTGCCAGCAGCTTAGGTCCCCTGGGGGGTCAGCCCCAGCATTTT.

The V call is TRBV29-1, the J call TRBJ2-7; D is ambiguous. V dropped 0 bases and J dropped 5 bases, with 8 bases sitting between them. The CDR3 has 12 amino acids. CDR1 and CDR2 (germline): SQVTM, ANQGSEA. The CDR3 DNA reads as TGCAGCGTTGAAGATTCTAGGGACGAGCAGTACTTC. It is translated as CSVEDSRDEQYF.

This chain connects TRBV6-5 to TRBJ2-7, with D possibly being TRBD1 or TRBD2 (7 bases each). V lost 4 bases and J 2 bases, leaving 18 bases between the germline ends. The germline gives CDR1 MNHEY, CDR2 SVGAGI. CDR3 size: 16 residues. The CDR3 loop is CASSSGGGRVAYEQYF. The CDR3 DNA reads as TGTGCCAGCAGTTCAGGGGGGGGGCGAGTCGCCTACGAGCAGTACTTC.

This clonotype has more than one count but fewer than ten. The rearrangement links TRBV25-1 to TRBJ1-6; D ambiguous. Trimming took 6 bases from V and 6 from J, leaving 15 bases between them. This CDR3 region has 15 residues. The germline gives CDR1 MGHDK, CDR2 SYGVNS. The CDR3 DNA follows: TGTGCCAGCAGCCTTCTAAGATCGGGTAATTCACCCCTCCACTTT. This codes for CASSLLRSGNSPLHF.

The chain is built from TRBV19 and TRBJ2-7; 8 nucleotides agree with TRBD2. The germline V gene has CDR1 LNHDA and CDR2 SQIVND (reference sequence). The V and J ends lost 3 bases and 3 bases, in that order; junction bases with no gene match: 4. This CDR3 has 14 residues. The CDR3 loop reads CASSMVLADYEQYF. CDR3 coding DNA: TGTGCCAGTAGTATGGTACTAGCGGACTACGAGCAGTACTTC.

The chain carries TRBV14 and TRBJ2-7; 12 bases are shared with TRBD2. J gave up 3 bases and V 6 bases, and 3 bases lay outside the gene matches. Germline CDR1 reads SGHDN; CDR2 reads FVKESK. This CDR3 has 14 amino acids. The CDR3: CASRPTSGSYEQYF. In DNA, the CDR3 is TGTGCCAGCAGACCGACTAGCGGGAGCTACGAGCAGTACTTC.

In this sample, this clonotype turned up many times. The rearrangement uses TRBV20-1 and TRBJ2-7, with D tentatively TRBD2 (6 bases). V lost 7 bases and J 2 bases, leaving 15 bases between the germline ends. Germline CDR1 is DFQATT and CDR2 is SNEGSKA (reference sequence). The CDR3 consists of 13 residues. The CDR3 sequence: CSVPFGGTYEQYF. The CDR3 DNA follows: TGCAGTGTTCCTTTCGGGGGAACCTACGAGCAGTACTTC.

In its sample, this clonotype was seen many times. The chain recombines TRBV10-3 with TRBJ1-3, with 10 bases that match TRBD1. Germline CDR1 reads ENHRY; CDR2 reads SYGVKD. This CDR3 contains 14 residues. Unmatched junction bases numbered 4, after V lost 3 bases and J lost 8 bases. CDR3 nucleotide sequence: TGTGCCATCAGTGAAGTGGACAGGGGGTACACCATATATTTT. It codes for CAISEVDRGYTIYF.

This clonotype has only a few counts. This chain links TRBV20-1 with TRBJ2-7; D is uncertain. This CDR3 contains 11 residues. Trimming took off 3 bases at V and 5 bases at J, with 8 bases between the two ends. Germline CDR1 and CDR2: DFQATT and SNEGSKA (reference sequence). CDR3 sequence reads: CSASGVHEQYF. The CDR3 coding sequence is TGCAGTGCTAGTGGGGTCCACGAGCAGTACTTC.

In the case of this clonotype: One end of the junction is discordant with germline, which a read error may explain. V is TRBV10-3 and J is TRBJ2-7; the match to TRBD1 covers 9 bases. The CDR3 covers 13 residues. The germline V gene has CDR1 ENHRY and CDR2 SYGVKD. This chain's CDR3 is CAIRTGGVDEQCF. CDR3 sequence (DNA): TGTGCCATCAGGACAGGGGGTGTAGACGAGCAGTGCTTC.